These 23 T cell receptor beta chains were all obtained from the same sample, sequenced in a study of immune characterization of retroperitoneal liposarcoma. TCRdb analysed the PCR reads with MiXCR anew, one entry per CDR3 protein. The sample includes about 12,000 distinct CDR3 sequences, roughly 44% of them seen just once. Sequencing was performed on tumor tissue. The receptors were gathered from a female donor with retroperitoneal liposarcoma.

The chain links TRBV6-1 to TRBJ2-3; D possibly matches TRBD1 or TRBD2 (5 bases each). V gave up 7 bases and J gave up 2 bases, with 13 bases separating them. Germline V gives CDR1 MNHNS, CDR2 SASEGT. The CDR3 is 14 amino acids. The CDR3 spells CASKLRDPTDTQYF. The CDR3 bases are TGTGCCAGCAAGCTCAGGGACCCCACAGATACGCAGTATTTT.

This clonotype was recorded at least ten times. The gene calls are TRBV27 and TRBJ2-1; no firm D call. The V end was cut by 3 bases, the J end by 0 bases, with 6 bases between. CDR3 length: 14 amino acids. In germline, CDR1 is MNHEY, CDR2 SMNVEV (reference sequence). CDR3 coding DNA: TGTGCCAGCAGTTTCGAGAGCTCCTACAATGAGCAGTTCTTC. This sequence encodes CASSFESSYNEQFF.

Only a few counts were recorded for this clonotype. The CDR3 region has the DNA TGTGCCAGCAGTTACTTGAATGAGCAGTTCTTC. Translated, it gives CASSYLNEQFF. V and J are TRBV6-5 and TRBJ2-1; D not resolved. CDR1 is MNHEY and CDR2 is SVGAGI in the germline V gene. Trimming stripped 1 base from V and 7 bases from J, with 2 bases between. The CDR3 is 11 residues long.

V is TRBV6-1 and J is TRBJ1-4; possibly TRBD1 for D (6 bases). This CDR3 spans 15 amino acids. Trimming removed 4 bases at V and 8 bases at J, with 17 bases between. CDR1 is MNHNS, CDR2 SASEGT, per germline. The CDR3 is CASSAYRAQGEKLFF. The CDR3 DNA reads TGTGCCAGCAGTGCATACAGGGCGCAAGGGGAAAAACTGTTTTTT.

V and J are TRBV6-1 and TRBJ2-1; D tentatively fits TRBD1 or TRBD2 (6 bases each). The J call is uncertain, as TRBJ2-7 better fits the DNA end. The CDR3 length is 14 residues. The germline CDR1 and CDR2 sequences are MNHNS and SASEGT. The CDR3 here is CASTVGGRRFEQYF. CDR3 nucleotide sequence: TGTGCCAGCACCGTCGGGGGCCGCCGTTTTGAGCAGTACTTC.

The V gene is TRBV6-2 or TRBV6-3, the J gene TRBJ1-2; the match to TRBD1 covers 7 bases. V lost 6 bases and J lost 7; bases outside the gene matches: 14. The germline V gene encodes CDR1 MNHEY and CDR2 SVGEGT. The CDR3 loop spans 15 amino acids. This CDR3 is CASSTIWDSGAGYTF. Written as DNA, the CDR3 is TGTGCCAGCAGCACAATTTGGGACAGTGGGGCTGGCTACACCTTC.

By share, this clonotype counts as medium-sized (0.01 to 0.1%). This rearrangement joins TRBV6-1 to TRBJ2-3; 9 bases agree with TRBD2. Per the germline V gene, CDR1 is MNHNS and CDR2 is SASEGT. The CDR3 contains 15 residues. J was trimmed by 6 bases and V by 6 bases; bases with no gene match: 10. CDR3 sequence: CASRGLAGLADTQYF. CDR3 DNA: TGTGCCAGCAGGGGGCTAGCGGGGCTGGCGGATACGCAGTATTTT.

Details on this clonotype: Since no conserved phenylalanine or tryptophan closes the CDR3, a read error is the likely cause. The chain joins TRBV7-3 to TRBJ2-3, with 9 bases aligning to TRBD1. The germline V gene encodes CDR1 SGHTA and CDR2 FQGTGA. J gave up 1 base and V 3 bases, and 2 bases lay outside the gene matches. The CDR3 has 15 residues. The CDR3 sequence: CASSFDRGGTDTQYC. The CDR3, as DNA: TGTGCCAGCAGCTTTGACAGGGGGGGCACAGATACGCAGTATTGT.

The rearrangement links TRBV6-6 to TRBJ2-1; D remains ambiguous. The V gene's germline CDR1 is MNHNY and CDR2 SVGAGI (reference sequence). Trimming removed 10 bases from V and 8 bases from J, with 18 bases in between. This CDR3 is built from 13 residues. CDR3 sequence (DNA): TGTGCCAACGACGGCTTATCGGAGCATGAGCAGTTCTTC. Protein sequence: CANDGLSEHEQFF.

The chain recombines TRBV6-5 with TRBJ1-2, with D hard to call. The V and J ends lost 3 bases and 4 bases respectively, with 12 bases between them. Looked up from germline, CDR1 is MNHEY and CDR2 is SVGAGI. The CDR3 is 14 residues long. CDR3 bases: TGTGCCAGCAGTTATCGTGAGCAGGTCTATGGCTACACCTTC. Amino acid sequence: CASSYREQVYGYTF.

This rearrangement joins TRBV6-5 to TRBJ1-2; 10 bases are a match to TRBD1. The germline V gene has CDR1 MNHEY and CDR2 SVGAGI. The CDR3 covers 14 residues. The trim removed 6 bases at V and 8 bases at J, leaving 9 bases unmatched. CDR3: CASREPGTGEGYTF. Here the CDR3 DNA reads TGTGCCAGCAGGGAACCCGGGACAGGGGAAGGCTACACCTTC.

This sequence joins TRBV27 and TRBJ2-5; TRBD2 might be the D (6 bases). The DNA end favors TRBJ2-7, so the J call may be wrong. Per the germline V gene, CDR1 is MNHEY and CDR2 is SMNVEV (reference sequence). CDR3 length: 15 amino acids. The CDR3 nucleotides read TGTGCCAGCAGCTATGTACTAGCCGGAACCTACGAGCAGTACTTC. Translated, it gives CASSYVLAGTYEQYF.

In this sample, this clonotype turned up once. The CDR3 DNA reads TGTGCCTACAAGCTAGGGCGGGAGACAGATACGCAGTATTTT. Its protein product is CAYKLGRETDTQYF. The chain employs TRBV6-1 and TRBJ2-3; 7 nucleotides agree with TRBD2. Germline V gene sequence: CDR1 MNHNS, CDR2 SASEGT. CDR3 length equals 14 residues. V lost 11 bases, J lost 3 bases, and 11 bases stayed unmatched.

This clonotype appeared a few times. V gene TRBV7-8 combines with J gene TRBJ2-5; D might be TRBD2 (6 bases). The CDR3 is 14 amino acids. V gave up 5 bases and J gave up 5 bases, with 15 bases separating them. The germline V gene encodes CDR1 SGHVS and CDR2 FQNEAQ. CDR3 loop: CASSTLTRKETQYF. CDR3 DNA sequence: TGTGCCAGCAGCACACTGACTAGGAAGGAGACCCAGTACTTC.

The chain carries TRBV7-6 and TRBJ1-1; D may be TRBD1 (5 bases). V gave up 1 base and J gave up 10 bases, with 13 bases separating them. The CDR3 covers 13 residues. Germline CDR1 reads SGHVS; CDR2 reads FNYEAQ. This CDR3 reads CASSLVRAGLAFF. In DNA form, the CDR3 reads TGTGCCAGCAGCTTAGTTCGAGCAGGGCTAGCTTTCTTT.

This clonotype was found once. The chain recombines TRBV6-1 with TRBJ2-1; TRBD2 matches at 13 bases. Trimming at V came to 6 bases and at J to 13 bases, leaving 6 bases not matched to a gene. The length of the CDR3 is 13 residues. Per germline, CDR1 MNHNS and CDR2 SASEGT. CDR3 sequence (DNA): TGTGCCAGCAGAGGACTAGCGGGAGTGAACCAGTTCTTC. Its translation is CASRGLAGVNQFF.

V and J are TRBV6-2 or TRBV6-3 and TRBJ2-5; 8 bases are shared with TRBD1. The trim removed 7 bases at V and 3 bases at J, leaving 7 bases unmatched. This CDR3 is 14 amino acids long. Germline-derived CDR1 and CDR2 are MNHEY and SVGEGT. The CDR3 coding sequence is TGTGCCAGCAAGGACGGACAGGGAGAAGAGACCCAGTACTTC. Translated: CASKDGQGEETQYF.

The rearrangement links TRBV6-4 to TRBJ2-1, with 7 bases identical to TRBD1. Germline CDR1 and CDR2: MRHNA and SNTAGT. There are 13 residues in the CDR3. With V trimmed by 2 bases and J by 6 bases, 1 base remained unmatched. The CDR3 DNA reads TGTGCCAGCAGTGACCGGGACAGCAATGAGCAGTTCTTC. This sequence encodes CASSDRDSNEQFF.

The chain carries TRBV27 and TRBJ1-6; possible D gene TRBD1, 6 bases. V shed 2 bases and J shed 10 bases, with 15 bases lying between them. CDR1 and CDR2 from the germline V gene are MNHEY and SMNVEV (reference sequence). The CDR3 is made up of 15 amino acids. For the CDR3, the DNA is TGTGCCAGCAGTTTAGGGGGCAGGGATCACTCACCCCTCCACTTT. Protein product: CASSLGGRDHSPLHF.

The CDR3 here is CASSQPGFLTSTDTQYF. As DNA, the CDR3 is TGTGCCAGCAGCCAGCCGGGGTTCTTGACTAGCACAGATACGCAGTATTTT. The chain has TRBV25-1 and TRBJ2-3, with a weak D call TRBD2 (5 bases). CDR3 length: 17 residues. Trimming removed 6 bases from V and 0 bases from J, with 19 bases in between. Germline values: CDR1 MGHDK, CDR2 SYGVNS.

This clonotype was detected a few times. J is TRBJ2-2 and V is TRBV7-9; 7 bases match TRBD1. Germline lookup yields CDR1 SEHNR and CDR2 FQNEAQ (reference sequence). J lost 4 bases, V lost 5 bases, and 4 bases had no gene match. The CDR3 contains 14 residues. In DNA, the CDR3 is TGTGCCAGCAGCGTGGGACAGATCACCGGGGAGCTGTTTTTT. It yields the protein CASSVGQITGELFF.

This clonotype was detected a few times. V gene TRBV7-2 combines with J gene TRBJ1-3, with a weak D call TRBD1 (5 bases). CDR1 is SGHTA, CDR2 FQGNSA, per germline. The CDR3 is made up of 15 amino acids. V was trimmed by 2 bases and J by 2 bases, leaving 10 bases between them. CDR3 sequence (DNA): TGTGCCAGCAGCTTAACTCCAGGGACTGGAAACACCATATATTTT. Amino acid sequence: CASSLTPGTGNTIYF.

V gene TRBV6-5 combines with J gene TRBJ2-1, with TRBD1 matching over 7 bases. The J call could be wrong; TRBJ2-7 is a better fit for the DNA end. The CDR3 totals 18 residues. Germline V gene lookup returns CDR1 MNHEY and CDR2 SVGAGI. The CDR3 loop reads CASSYSLRQGTTSYEQYF. In DNA form, the CDR3 reads TGTGCCAGCAGTTACAGCCTAAGACAGGGTACTACCTCCTACGAGCAGTACTTC.